This TCR beta chain was identified during a study of control samples from healthy donors and cancer patients. Profiling relied on immunoSEQ multiplex PCR, and the TCRdb table lists in-frame clones only, not all of them. The sample lists about 220,000 clones, 85% to 95% occurring once. V trimming: 4 bases; J trimming: 3 bases; junction bases outside the gene matches: 5. Germline V lookup: CDR1 LGHDT, CDR2 YNNKEL (reference sequence). The CDR3 sequence is 15 residues long. This chain connects TRBV3-1 (or the pseudogene TRBV3-2) to TRBJ1-5; 8 bases match TRBD1. Sequencing was carried out using blood. The sequence was collected from a man aged 45-60 years in good health. The CDR3 DNA is TGTGCCAGCAGCCTGGGGACAGGTAACAATCAGCCCCAGCATTTT. Amino acids: CASSLGTGNNQPQHF.